This T cell receptor beta chain was profiled in a study of T cells in Graves' hyperthyroidism and ophthalmopathy. TCR beta CDR3 region amplification was performed from RNA transcripts. TCR CDR3 regions were first amplified by RT-PCR with HTBI primers. TCRdb processed the multiplex PCR reads anew with MiXCR; each CDR3 protein has one entry. The sample has almost 600,000 distinct CDR3 sequences; around 42% are singletons. V trimming: 5 bases; J trimming: 1 base; junction bases outside the gene matches: 8. The germline gives CDR1 MNHEY, CDR2 SVGAGI. The CDR3 covers 15 residues. The receptor was derived from a woman aged 18-29 years with Graves' hyperthyroidism. Sequenced material: peripheral blood or thyroid tissue (not recorded which). This chain uses TRBV6-5 with TRBJ2-7, with 7 nucleotides matching TRBD2. The CDR3 sequence: CASSEYSSGSYEQYF. CDR3 bases: TGTGCCAGCAGTGAATACTCTAGCGGATCCTACGAGCAGTACTTC.